This T cell receptor (beta chain) was captured in a study of blood T cell repertoires in COVID-19. Background on the study: Some COVID-19 samples were acute and others convalescent; all came from the United States, Italy and Spain. Nucleic acid was either cDNA or gDNA, and it came from T cells, B-cell-depleted T cells, or PBMCs.

Authors' methods: Estimation of nucleated cell counts was performed using reference gene primer amplification. Sequencing was performed with immunoSEQ multiplex PCR; in TCRdb, only in-frame clones are kept and a portion is missing. V and J calls and clone size come straight from that table; D and trimming were deduced from the DNA. The table has more than 40,000 clones, 88% seen once. V was pared by 5 bases and J by 0 bases, with 11 bases of the junction left unmatched. There are 19 residues in the CDR3. Germline loops: CDR1 MNHNY, CDR2 SVGAGI (reference sequence). The clonotype originates from a man aged 45-65 years with active COVID-19. The chain recombines TRBV6-6 with TRBJ2-4, with 12 bases that match TRBD1. Input material: peripheral blood. The CDR3 coding sequence is TGTGCCAGCAGTCTGGGCGGGACAGGGGGCCGGTTAGCCAAAAACATTCAGTACTTC. This sequence encodes CASSLGGTGGRLAKNIQYF.